These 20 T cell receptor beta chains originate from one sample sequenced in a study of blood T cell repertoires in COVID-19. This table comes from immunoSEQ multiplex PCR, and its TCRdb copy is limited to in-frame clones, with some not included. The sample holds about 60,000 clones, around four fifths seen once. The specimen was peripheral blood. These receptors originate from a man older than 75 with acute or convalescent COVID-19.

J is TRBJ1-5 and V is TRBV5-7; the match to TRBD1 covers 7 bases. TRBV5-7 is noted as an ORF with a role that remains uncertain. This CDR3 is 14 amino acids long. V was pared by 0 bases and J by 6 bases, with 3 bases of the junction left unmatched. The CDR3 DNA follows: TGTGCCAGCAGCTTGGTACAGGGGATTCAGCCCCAGCATTTT. The encoded protein is CASSLVQGIQPQHF.

This clone showed up just a few times. The chain recombines TRBV5-4 with TRBJ2-5, with a tentative D call TRBD2 (7 bases). The CDR3 sequence is 15 residues long. Germline V lookup: CDR1 SGHNT, CDR2 YYREEE (reference sequence). V dropped 4 bases and J dropped 5 bases, with 18 bases sitting between them. The CDR3 sequence is CASSMPGGVEETQYF. The CDR3 bases are TGTGCCAGCAGCATGCCGGGGGGCGTTGAGGAGACCCAGTACTTC.

The chain has TRBV7-2 and TRBJ2-3, with 13 bases lining up with TRBD2. The CDR3 consists of 17 residues. In germline, CDR1 is SGHTA, CDR2 FQGNSA. V shed 4 bases, J shed 2 bases, and the junction held 6 bases outside the gene matches. Here the CDR3 reads CASSYRGTSGNTDTQYF. CDR3 DNA: TGTGCCAGCAGCTACCGTGGGACTAGCGGGAACACAGATACGCAGTATTTT.

The chain uses TRBV5-8 and TRBJ2-2, with 8 positions matching TRBD1. The CDR3 contains 16 residues. The trim removed 0 bases at V and 5 bases at J, leaving 6 bases unmatched. CDR1 SGHTS and CDR2 YDEGEE come from the germline V gene. Here the CDR3 reads CASSLGQGARTGELFF. The CDR3 coding sequence is TGTGCCAGCAGCTTGGGCCAGGGGGCTCGGACCGGGGAGCTGTTTTTT.

The chain is built from TRBV3-1 (or the pseudogene TRBV3-2) and TRBJ2-7; 7 bases map to TRBD2. Germline CDR1 is LGHDT and CDR2 is YNNKEL (reference sequence). CDR3 length: 14 amino acids. The V and J ends lost 5 bases and 5 bases, in that order; junction bases with no gene match: 9. DNA for the CDR3: TGTGCCAGCAGCATCAGGGAGGGAAGTCACGAGCAGTACTTC. Its protein is CASSIREGSHEQYF.

The chain joins TRBV12-3 or TRBV12-4 to TRBJ2-7; 8 positions agree with TRBD2. The J segment lost 5 bases and the V segment lost 6 bases, leaving 6 bases of the junction unmatched. This CDR3 has 13 amino acids. DNA of the CDR3: TGTGCCAGCAGCCTCGGGAGGGCCCACGAGCAGTACTTC. Amino acid sequence: CASSLGRAHEQYF.

The chain has TRBV3-1 (or the pseudogene TRBV3-2) and TRBJ1-5; unclear D gene. Germline V gene data show CDR1 as LGHDT and CDR2 as YNNKEL (reference sequence). This CDR3 comprises 13 residues. Trimming removed 0 bases at V and 6 bases at J, with 6 bases between. The CDR3 spells CASSQDPVQPQHF. In DNA form, the CDR3 reads TGTGCCAGCAGCCAAGATCCGGTTCAGCCCCAGCATTTT.

This clone was recorded once. The rearrangement uses TRBV27 and TRBJ1-5, with a possible D match to TRBD1 (6 bases). The CDR3 is 16 amino acids. Trimming left V 7 bases short and J 0 bases short, with 16 bases between. Germline V gene sequence: CDR1 MNHEY, CDR2 SMNVEV (reference sequence). The DNA of the CDR3 is TGTGCCAGCAAGGGCGCGGGGGGCTATAGCAATCAGCCCCAGCATTTT. This codes for CASKGAGGYSNQPQHF.

The chain uses TRBV20-1 and TRBJ2-3, with D perhaps matching TRBD2 (6 bases). This CDR3 region has 15 residues. The V end was cut by 3 bases, the J end by 0 bases, with 13 bases between. From germline, CDR1 is DFQATT and CDR2 SNEGSKA (reference sequence). CDR3: CSASERDSSTDTQYF. The CDR3 nucleotides are TGCAGTGCTAGTGAACGGGACTCAAGCACAGATACGCAGTATTTT.

The chain carries TRBV7-9 and TRBJ2-5; tentatively, D is TRBD2 (5 bases). The CDR3 totals 14 residues. V was pared by 4 bases and J by 5 bases, with 14 bases between. Germline CDR1 reads SEHNR; CDR2 reads FQNEAQ (reference sequence). The CDR3 loop reads CASSSAGGAETQYF. The CDR3 DNA reads as TGTGCCAGCAGCTCAGCCGGAGGAGCCGAGACCCAGTACTTC.

This clone was detected only a few times. This chain uses TRBV5-1 with TRBJ2-1; the D is unclear. This CDR3 spans 13 amino acids. Trimming removed 4 bases from V and 5 bases from J, with 10 bases in between. The germline V gene encodes CDR1 SGHRS and CDR2 YFSETQ. CDR3 loop: CASSPNQDNEQFF. Here the CDR3 DNA reads TGCGCCAGCAGCCCTAATCAAGACAATGAGCAGTTCTTC. The variable domain in full, completed from reference TRBV5-1 and TRBJ2-1, reads KAGVTQTPRYLIKTRGQQVTLSCSPISGHRSVSWYQQTPGQGLQFLFEYFSETQRNKGNFPGRFSGRQFSNSRSEMNVSTLELGDSALYLCASSPNQDNEQFFGPGTRLTVL.

The V and J genes are TRBV4-2 and TRBJ2-1; 11 bases are a match to TRBD2. Germline V lookup: CDR1 LGHNA, CDR2 YNFKEQ. The CDR3 has 18 amino acids. V dropped 0 bases and J dropped 7; count of bases not matched to a gene: 11. The CDR3 is CASSQDWGSGRAGNEQFF. Written as DNA, the CDR3 is TGTGCCAGCAGCCAAGATTGGGGTAGCGGGAGGGCCGGGAATGAGCAGTTCTTC.

This clone was recorded a few times. The V and J genes are TRBV15 and TRBJ1-1, with TRBD1 matching 7 bases. V shed 3 bases, J shed 1 base, and the junction held 11 bases outside the gene matches. Germline-derived CDR1 and CDR2 are LNHNV and YYDKDF (reference sequence). This CDR3 is built from 17 residues. The CDR3 loop reads CATSRKLTGAPNTEAFF. The CDR3 DNA is TGTGCCACCAGCAGGAAATTAACAGGGGCGCCGAACACTGAAGCTTTCTTT.

J is TRBJ1-4 and V is TRBV6-5; TRBD1 aligns across 9 bases. V gave up 4 bases and J gave up 8 bases; unmatched junction bases: 5. The CDR3 is 14 amino acids. Germline V gene lookup returns CDR1 MNHEY and CDR2 SVGAGI. The CDR3 loop reads CASSLGQGWEKLFF. CDR3 DNA sequence: TGTGCCAGCAGTTTAGGACAGGGGTGGGAAAAACTGTTTTTT.

This chain connects TRBV28 to TRBJ2-4, with D perhaps TRBD2 (5 bases). The CDR3 has 18 residues. The V end was cut by 5 bases, the J end by 0 bases, with 20 bases between. Germline V gene data show CDR1 as MDHEN and CDR2 as SYDVKM. DNA for the CDR3: TGTGCCAGCAGTAGAGGGCAGGCGTTGGGTTCAGCCAAAAACATTCAGTACTTC. Amino acid sequence: CASSRGQALGSAKNIQYF. The full variable domain, completed using reference TRBV28 and TRBJ2-4, is DVKVTQSSRYLVKRTGEKVFLECVQDMDHENMFWYRQDPGLGLRLIYFSYDVKMKEKGDIPEGYSVSREKKERFSLILESASTNQTSMYLCASSRGQALGSAKNIQYFGAGTRLSVL.

The chain employs TRBV19 and TRBJ2-7; 8 nucleotides align to TRBD1. CDR3 length: 15 amino acids. Looked up from germline, CDR1 is LNHDA and CDR2 is SQIVND (reference sequence). The junction had 8 bases not matched to a gene; V was cut back by 4 bases and J by 3 bases. In DNA, the CDR3 is TGTGCCAGTAGTAGTCGGACAGGGAGTTTCTACGAGCAGTACTTC. Protein: CASSSRTGSFYEQYF.

CDR3 DNA sequence: TGTGCCACCAGCAGAGATACAGGGGACGAGCAGTACTTC. Protein sequence: CATSRDTGDEQYF. The chain has TRBV15 and TRBJ2-7, with 7 bases matching TRBD1. Losses at the gene ends were 0 bases for V and 5 bases for J; bases not matched to a gene: 1. The CDR3 sequence is 13 residues long. The germline CDR1 and CDR2 sequences are LNHNV and YYDKDF (reference sequence).

The gene calls are TRBV27 and TRBJ2-5; D gene uncertain. Per the germline V gene, CDR1 is MNHEY and CDR2 is SMNVEV (reference sequence). Trimming shortened V by 2 bases and J by 2 bases, and 18 bases separated the two germline ends. CDR3 length equals 17 residues. For the CDR3, the DNA is TGTGCCAGCAGTTTAGGCCTGGGCAGTAATTTTCAAGAGACCCAGTACTTC. This encodes CASSLGLGSNFQETQYF.

This clone showed up just a few times. The V call is TRBV11-3, the J call TRBJ2-5; 11 positions match TRBD2. The ends lost 3 bases at V and 2 bases at J; junction bases unmatched: 2. The germline V gene encodes CDR1 SGHNT and CDR2 YENEEA. There are 15 residues in the CDR3. The CDR3 reads CASSFRTSGQETQYF. CDR3 sequence (DNA): TGTGCCAGCAGCTTCCGGACTAGCGGGCAAGAGACCCAGTACTTC.

The chain links TRBV14 to TRBJ2-2; tentatively, D is TRBD1 (5 bases). Trimming took off 2 bases at V and 4 bases at J, with 8 bases between the two ends. This CDR3 has 14 amino acids. The germline V gene encodes CDR1 SGHDN and CDR2 FVKESK. The CDR3: CASSQQGFTGELFF. CDR3 DNA: TGTGCCAGCAGCCAACAGGGTTTCACCGGGGAGCTGTTTTTT.